This TCR beta chain was sequenced in a study of vaccination and CD4 T cells after COVID-19. This clonotype was seen a few times. The antigen is undetermined. Sequencing of the DNA from cultured CD4+ T cells was carried out with the Oncomine TCR Beta short-read assay. TCRdb processed the PCR reads anew with MiXCR; each CDR3 protein has one entry. The sample holds over 20,000 distinct CDR3 sequences; roughly 30% are singletons and the top ten take 2% to 3%. Time point given: late sampling 161 to 241 days after vaccination in a few convalescent patients. Regarding treatment: approximately nine-day PBMC culture with coronavirus spike peptide pools or control peptides (ViraFEST assay). V dropped 7 bases and J dropped 1 base, with 20 bases sitting between them. Germline CDR1 reads LNHDA; CDR2 reads SQIVND (reference sequence). This CDR3 is 16 amino acids long.

This sequence joins TRBV19 and TRBJ2-7; possible D gene TRBD2, 5 bases. The material was CD4+ T cells from blood, cultured in vitro, obtained about 7 months after SARS-CoV-2 vaccination. This clonotype originated in a human donor who had recovered from COVID-19. The CDR3 reads CASTSGVGSPSYEQYF. The DNA of the CDR3 is TGTGCCAGTACCTCAGGCGTGGGGAGTCCGTCCTACGAGCAGTACTTC.